The 10 T cell receptor beta chains reported below all come from one sample, sequenced in a study of cytomegalovirus exposure and HLA in healthy donors. Both 60 Vbeta primers and 13 Jbeta primers went into the PCR. Repertoires were generated with immunoSEQ multiplex PCR, while TCRdb's copy carries only in-frame clones and drops some. The sample holds around 100,000 clones, about 70% seen once. The sample was PBMCs. These receptors all come from a man aged 50-60 years in good health and CMV-seropositive.

The V and J genes are TRBV27 and TRBJ2-1; the D gene is possibly TRBD1 (6 bases). V was clipped by 3 bases and J by 8 bases, with 20 bases between them. Looked up from germline, CDR1 is MNHEY and CDR2 is SMNVEV (reference sequence). The CDR3 is 16 amino acids. CDR3 sequence reads: CASSFDRRPGRDEQFF. The CDR3 coding sequence is TGTGCCAGCAGTTTCGACAGGCGCCCAGGTAGGGATGAGCAGTTCTTC.

The table lists this clone with a count of one. The V and J genes are TRBV7-2 and TRBJ2-7, with TRBD2 as a possible D gene (6 bases). The V and J ends lost 1 base and 2 bases respectively, with 12 bases between them. From germline, CDR1 is SGHTA and CDR2 FQGNSA. CDR3 length: 15 amino acids. This chain's CDR3 is CASSLGVSGAYEQYF. The CDR3 bases are TGTGCCAGCAGCTTAGGGGTTAGCGGCGCCTACGAGCAGTACTTC.

A few counts support this clone. This chain connects TRBV29-1 to TRBJ2-7, with D tentatively TRBD1 (6 bases). With 3 bases removed from V and 3 bases from J, the gap between germline ends came to 12 bases. In germline, CDR1 is SQVTM, CDR2 ANQGSEA. The CDR3 sequence is 13 residues long. The CDR3 is CSVEGQGHYEQYF. As DNA, the CDR3 is TGCAGCGTTGAGGGGCAGGGGCACTACGAGCAGTACTTC.

The chain is built from TRBV19 and TRBJ2-7, with D possibly matching TRBD2 (7 bases). CDR1 is LNHDA, CDR2 SQIVND, per germline (reference sequence). V was clipped by 5 bases and J by 0 bases, with 17 bases between them. CDR3 length equals 16 residues. CDR3 region: CASSPSSGGYSYEQYF. In nucleotides, the CDR3 is TGTGCCAGTAGTCCTTCCTCGGGGGGCTACTCCTACGAGCAGTACTTC.

The chain joins TRBV5-6 to TRBJ1-1, with TRBD1 matching 7 bases. Per the germline V gene, CDR1 is SGHDT and CDR2 is YYEEEE. This CDR3 region has 14 residues. V lost 2 bases to trimming and J lost 7 bases; unmatched junction nucleotides: 8. This chain's CDR3 is CASSFSRGPGEAFF. DNA for the CDR3: TGTGCCAGCAGCTTTTCGAGGGGGCCTGGTGAAGCTTTCTTT.

V usage is TRBV5-6 and J usage is TRBJ2-7; no firm D call. V was cut by 2 bases and J by 0 bases, with 6 bases left in between. CDR3 length: 13 amino acids. Germline values: CDR1 SGHDT, CDR2 YYEEEE. Here the CDR3 DNA reads TGTGCCAGCAGCTTAGCCTACTCCTACGAGCAGTACTTC. It translates to CASSLAYSYEQYF.

This chain links TRBV14 with TRBJ1-1, with D tentatively TRBD1 (6 bases). Trimming stripped 3 bases from V and 3 bases from J, with 17 bases between. The CDR3 totals 16 residues. CDR1 is SGHDN and CDR2 is FVKESK in the germline V gene. The CDR3: CASSHRRQARDTEAFF. Written as DNA, the CDR3 is TGTGCCAGCAGCCACCGCAGACAGGCCAGAGACACTGAAGCTTTCTTT.

This clone was found once. The CDR3, as DNA: TGTGCCAGCAGTGAAGGACAGGGATTGTATGGCTACACCTTC. Protein product: CASSEGQGLYGYTF. V usage is TRBV6-5 and J usage is TRBJ1-2, with 8 positions matching TRBD1. Per the germline V gene, CDR1 is MNHEY and CDR2 is SVGAGI. There are 14 residues in the CDR3. Unmatched junction bases numbered 7, after V lost 5 bases and J lost 5 bases.

The rearrangement joins TRBV6-5 to TRBJ1-2; 11 bases are shared with TRBD1. Germline CDR1 and CDR2: MNHEY and SVGAGI. The CDR3 is 14 residues long. Germline trimming cut 5 bases from V and 4 bases from J; bases unmatched to any gene: 3. The CDR3 spells CASSKGQGAYGYTF. Written as DNA, the CDR3 is TGTGCCAGCAGTAAAGGACAGGGGGCCTATGGCTACACCTTC.

This clone was seen more than once but under ten times. The chain carries TRBV5-4 and TRBJ1-3; D is unresolved. Trimming removed 1 base at V and 0 bases at J, with 8 bases between. The CDR3 runs to 15 residues. Germline CDR1 reads SGHNT; CDR2 reads YYREEE (reference sequence). This chain's CDR3 is CASSLRGSSGNTIYF. The DNA for the CDR3 is TGTGCCAGCAGCTTGAGAGGCAGCTCTGGAAACACCATATATTTT.